This T cell receptor beta chain was observed in a study of blood T cell repertoires in COVID-19. About the study: COVID-19 samples collected from the United States, Italy and Spain covered acute and convalescent phases. T cells, B-cell-depleted T cells, or PBMCs supplied cDNA or gDNA.

The CDR3 spans 13 residues. Trimming took off 3 bases at V and 5 bases at J, with 9 bases between the two ends. Looked up from germline, CDR1 is SGHNT and CDR2 is YYREEE (reference sequence). This clone was detected only once. The assay was immunoSEQ multiplex PCR, and TCRdb's table has in-frame clones only and misses some. The data contain 70,000 to 90,000 clones, roughly 70% of them singletons. The chain combines TRBV5-4 with TRBJ2-1; no clear D gene. The clonotype originates from a human donor with acute or convalescent COVID-19. The donor label of this sample is uncertain. The sequenced sample was peripheral blood. Written as DNA, the CDR3 is TGTGCCAGCAGCTCAATTTCGGACAATGAGCAGTTCTTC. Protein sequence: CASSSISDNEQFF.